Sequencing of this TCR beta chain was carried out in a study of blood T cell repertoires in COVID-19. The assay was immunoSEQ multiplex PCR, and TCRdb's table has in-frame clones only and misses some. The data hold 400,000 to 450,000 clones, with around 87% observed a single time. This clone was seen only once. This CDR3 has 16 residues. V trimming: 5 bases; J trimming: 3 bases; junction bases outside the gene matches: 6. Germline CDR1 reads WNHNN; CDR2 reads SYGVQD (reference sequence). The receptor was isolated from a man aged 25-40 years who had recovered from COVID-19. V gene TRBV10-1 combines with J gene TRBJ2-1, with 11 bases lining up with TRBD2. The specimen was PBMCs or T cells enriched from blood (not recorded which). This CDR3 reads CASSLKGTSGYNEQFF. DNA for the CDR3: TGCGCCAGCAGTTTAAAAGGGACTAGCGGCTACAATGAGCAGTTCTTC.